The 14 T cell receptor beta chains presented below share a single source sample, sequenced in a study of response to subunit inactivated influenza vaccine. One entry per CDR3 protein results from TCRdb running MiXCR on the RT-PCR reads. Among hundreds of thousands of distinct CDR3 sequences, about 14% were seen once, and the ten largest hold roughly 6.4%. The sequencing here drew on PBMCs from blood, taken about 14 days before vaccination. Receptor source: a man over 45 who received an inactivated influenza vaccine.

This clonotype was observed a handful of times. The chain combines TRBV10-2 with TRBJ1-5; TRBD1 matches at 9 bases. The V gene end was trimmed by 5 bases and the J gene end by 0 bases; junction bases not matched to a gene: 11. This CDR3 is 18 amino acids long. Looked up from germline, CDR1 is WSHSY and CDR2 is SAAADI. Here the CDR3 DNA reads TGCGCCAGCAGTTCACAGGGGGCCTCAGTCGGTAGCAATCAGCCCCAGCATTTT. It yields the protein CASSSQGASVGSNQPQHF.

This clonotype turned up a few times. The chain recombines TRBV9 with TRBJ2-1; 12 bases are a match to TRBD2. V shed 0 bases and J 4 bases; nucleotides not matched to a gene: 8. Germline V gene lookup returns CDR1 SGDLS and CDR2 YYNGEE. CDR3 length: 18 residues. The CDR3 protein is CASSVVQDGTSGYNEQFF. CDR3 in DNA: TGTGCCAGCAGCGTAGTACAGGACGGGACTAGCGGGTACAATGAGCAGTTCTTC. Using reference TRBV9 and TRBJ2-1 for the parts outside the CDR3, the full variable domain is DSGVTQTPKHLITATGQRVTLRCSPRSGDLSVYWYQQSLDQGLQFLIQYYNGEERAKGNILERFSAQQFPDLHSELNLSSLELGDSALYFCASSVVQDGTSGYNEQFFGPGTRLTVL.

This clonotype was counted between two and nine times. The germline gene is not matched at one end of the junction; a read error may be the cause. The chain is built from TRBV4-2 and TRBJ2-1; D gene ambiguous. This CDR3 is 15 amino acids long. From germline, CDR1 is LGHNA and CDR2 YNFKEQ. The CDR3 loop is CASRQAEVWVNEQFF. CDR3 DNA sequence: TGTGCCAGCAGGCAAGCTGAGGTCTGGGTCAATGAGCAGTTCTTC.

The CDR3 DNA reads as TGTGCCAGCAGTCACCGTCAGGGGGCCGGAAACACCATATATTTT. Translated: CASSHRQGAGNTIYF. The chain is built from TRBV6-5 and TRBJ1-3; 8 bases agree with TRBD1. Germline trimming cut 5 bases from V and 4 bases from J; bases unmatched to any gene: 7. Germline lookup yields CDR1 MNHEY and CDR2 SVGAGI. The CDR3 consists of 15 residues.

The CDR3 nucleotides are TGTGCCAGCAGCTTAACCCCCAAGCGGGGGGGCGCAGATACGCAGTATTTT. It translates to CASSLTPKRGGADTQYF. The rearrangement joins TRBV7-3 to TRBJ2-3, with TRBD2 matching over 10 bases. The germline gives CDR1 SGHTA, CDR2 FQGTGA. Trimming at V came to 0 bases and at J to 4 bases, leaving 7 bases not matched to a gene. CDR3 length: 17 residues. The whole variable domain, filled in from reference TRBV7-3 and TRBJ2-3, reads GAGVSQTPSNKVTEKGKYVELRCDPISGHTALYWYRQSLGQGPEFLIYFQGTGAADDSGLPNDRFFAVRPEGSVSTLKIQRTERGDSAVYLCASSLTPKRGGADTQYFGPGTRLTVL.

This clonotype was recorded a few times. The CDR3 coding sequence is TGTGCCAGCAGCGTAGGAGGGGGGGTTAATTCACCCCTCCACTTT. As protein: CASSVGGGVNSPLHF. The rearrangement joins TRBV9 to TRBJ1-6, with TRBD1 as a possible D gene (6 bases). CDR1 is SGDLS and CDR2 is YYNGEE in the germline V gene. This CDR3 spans 15 amino acids. V was shortened by 0 bases and J by 6 bases, with 10 bases between the two germline ends. The full variable domain, with the rest looked up from reference TRBV9 and TRBJ1-6, is DSGVTQTPKHLITATGQRVTLRCSPRSGDLSVYWYQQSLDQGLQFLIQYYNGEERAKGNILERFSAQQFPDLHSELNLSSLELGDSALYFCASSVGGGVNSPLHFGNGTRLTVT.

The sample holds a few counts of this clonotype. For the CDR3, the DNA is TGTGCCAGCAGCTTAGGATCCGCGGGAGTTAGCACAGATACGCAGTATTTT. Its translation is CASSLGSAGVSTDTQYF. V and J are TRBV7-6 and TRBJ2-3; TRBD2 matches at 7 bases. Germline lookup yields CDR1 SGHVS and CDR2 FNYEAQ. V lost 1 base to trimming and J lost 0 bases; unmatched junction nucleotides: 7. CDR3 length: 17 amino acids.

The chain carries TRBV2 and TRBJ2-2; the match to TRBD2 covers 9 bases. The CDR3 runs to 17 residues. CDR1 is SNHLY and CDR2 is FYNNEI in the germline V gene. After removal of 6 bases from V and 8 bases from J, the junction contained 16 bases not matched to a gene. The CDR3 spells CASRDGGLAKPRGELFF. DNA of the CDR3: TGTGCCAGCAGGGACGGGGGACTAGCTAAACCTCGGGGGGAGCTGTTTTTT.

The CDR3 protein is CASSEQLAGPNEQYF. For the CDR3, the DNA is TGTGCCAGCAGCGAACAACTAGCGGGACCCAACGAGCAGTACTTC. The chain carries TRBV9 and TRBJ2-7; 10 nucleotides line up with TRBD2. The germline CDR1 and CDR2 sequences are SGDLS and YYNGEE. V was pared by 3 bases and J by 5 bases, with 8 bases of the junction left unmatched. There are 15 residues in the CDR3.

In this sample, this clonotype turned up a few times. CDR3 region: CSARRTSGPQETQYF. CDR3 DNA: TGCAGTGCTAGGAGGACTAGCGGACCTCAAGAGACCCAGTACTTC. The chain has TRBV20-1 and TRBJ2-5; TRBD2 matches 10 bases. Germline CDR1 and CDR2: DFQATT and SNEGSKA (reference sequence). CDR3 length: 15 amino acids. Germline trimming cut 3 bases from V and 2 bases from J; bases unmatched to any gene: 6.

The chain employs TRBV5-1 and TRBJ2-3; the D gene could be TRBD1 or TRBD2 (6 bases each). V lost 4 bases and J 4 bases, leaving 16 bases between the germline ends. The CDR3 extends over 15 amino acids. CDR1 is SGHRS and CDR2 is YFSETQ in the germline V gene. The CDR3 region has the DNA TGCGCCAGCAGCCCTAAGGGGGGTGGCGCAGATACGCAGTATTTT. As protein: CASSPKGGGADTQYF.

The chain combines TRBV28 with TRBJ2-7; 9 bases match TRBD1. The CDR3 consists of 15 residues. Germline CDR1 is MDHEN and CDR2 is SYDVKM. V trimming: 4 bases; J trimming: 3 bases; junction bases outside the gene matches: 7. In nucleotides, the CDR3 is TGTGCCAGCAGTTCTACGGGACAGGGTTTCTACGAGCAGTACTTC. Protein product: CASSSTGQGFYEQYF.

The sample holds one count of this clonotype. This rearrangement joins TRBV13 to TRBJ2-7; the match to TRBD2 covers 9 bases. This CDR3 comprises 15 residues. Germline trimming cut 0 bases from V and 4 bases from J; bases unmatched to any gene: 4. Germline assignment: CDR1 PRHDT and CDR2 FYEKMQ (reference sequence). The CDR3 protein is CASSLGPSGIYEQYF. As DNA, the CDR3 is TGTGCCAGCAGCTTAGGCCCTAGCGGGATTTACGAGCAGTACTTC.

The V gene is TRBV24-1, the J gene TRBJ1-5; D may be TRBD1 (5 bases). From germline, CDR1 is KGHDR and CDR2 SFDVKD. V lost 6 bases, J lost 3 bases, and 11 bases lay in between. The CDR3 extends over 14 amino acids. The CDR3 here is CATSPGEVNQPQHF. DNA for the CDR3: TGTGCCACCAGTCCGGGGGAAGTCAATCAGCCCCAGCATTTT.